Described below is a single T cell receptor beta chain sequence and its context. Data came from immunoSEQ multiplex PCR; TCRdb stores just in-frame clones and leaves some out. The repertoire holds approximately 28,000 clones, roughly 89% seen once, with 16% in the top ten. This sample was taken from a study of T cell changes during pregnancy in multiple sclerosis. The sequences come from CD8+ T cells from peripheral blood mononuclear cells, collected in the second trimester of pregnancy. This receptor was identified in a female donor with multiple sclerosis, enrolled in a pregnancy study.

CDR3 residues: CAISESRTGGYEQYF. The CDR3, as DNA: TGTGCCATCAGTGAGTCGAGGACAGGGGGCTACGAGCAGTACTTC. The rearrangement joins TRBV10-3 to TRBJ2-7; the match to TRBD1 covers 10 bases. Germline lookup yields CDR1 ENHRY and CDR2 SYGVKD. The CDR3 is 15 residues long. J lost 3 bases, V lost 0 bases, and 2 bases had no gene match.